The 15 T cell receptor beta chains below all came from one sample that was sequenced in a study of blood T cell repertoires in COVID-19. The assay was immunoSEQ multiplex PCR, and TCRdb's table has in-frame clones only and misses some. The data contain about 120,000 clones, approximately 87% of them singletons. The sample taken for sequencing was peripheral blood. Every receptor here comes from a woman aged 45 to 65 with acute or convalescent COVID-19.

The rearrangement links TRBV5-6 to TRBJ2-3; 9 bases are shared with TRBD1. This CDR3 comprises 15 residues. CDR1 is SGHDT, CDR2 YYEEEE, per germline. J gave up 4 bases and V 4 bases, and 7 bases lay outside the gene matches. The CDR3 sequence: CASSADRGSPDTQYF. The CDR3 DNA follows: TGTGCCAGCAGCGCTGACAGGGGGTCCCCAGATACGCAGTATTTT.

This chain joins TRBV29-1 and TRBJ2-3; TRBD2 matches at 13 bases. CDR3 length: 15 residues. Per the germline V gene, CDR1 is SQVTM and CDR2 is ANQGSEA. V lost 6 bases and J lost 6; bases outside the gene matches: 9. The CDR3, as DNA: TGCAGCGTGAATCCCGGACTAGCGGGAGCGGATACGCAGTATTTT. Translating gives CSVNPGLAGADTQYF.

This chain joins TRBV7-6 and TRBJ2-5; a possible D gene is TRBD2 (6 bases). This CDR3 is 13 amino acids long. The V end was cut by 4 bases, the J end by 5 bases, with 11 bases between. The germline gives CDR1 SGHVS, CDR2 FNYEAQ. The CDR3 region is CASSSGLLETQYF. The CDR3 DNA follows: TGTGCCAGCAGCTCGGGACTTCTCGAGACCCAGTACTTC.

The chain employs TRBV12-5 and TRBJ1-4; 7 nucleotides agree with TRBD1. The V gene's germline CDR1 is LGHNT and CDR2 FRNRAP. This CDR3 has 14 residues. Trimming took 2 bases from V and 7 from J; bases not matched to a gene: 4. CDR3 coding DNA: TGTGCTAGTGGTTTGTCAGGGGGAGGTGAAAAACTGTTTTTT. Translating it yields CASGLSGGGEKLFF.

The chain combines TRBV19 with TRBJ2-7; 9 bases match TRBD1. J gave up 0 bases and V 5 bases, and 2 bases lay outside the gene matches. CDR3 length equals 14 residues. CDR1 is LNHDA, CDR2 SQIVND, per germline (reference sequence). DNA of the CDR3: TGTGCCAGTAGTGCGACAGGGGGCTCCTACGAGCAGTACTTC. This translates into CASSATGGSYEQYF.

This chain joins TRBV10-3 and TRBJ2-2; possibly TRBD1 for D (6 bases). Deletions cut 0 bases from V and 2 bases from J, with 10 bases between. The germline V gene has CDR1 ENHRY and CDR2 SYGVKD. The CDR3 consists of 16 residues. CDR3 sequence: CAISESQGFNTGELFF. The CDR3 coding sequence is TGTGCCATCAGTGAGTCCCAGGGGTTTAACACCGGGGAGCTGTTTTTT.

This rearrangement joins TRBV27 to TRBJ2-1; no definite D call. The CDR3 consists of 11 residues. In germline, CDR1 is MNHEY, CDR2 SMNVEV (reference sequence). Trimming cost V 5 bases and J 6 bases, with 5 bases left between them. The DNA of the CDR3 is TGTGCCAGCAGTCCAGGCAATGAGCAGTTCTTC. Residues: CASSPGNEQFF.

The chain couples TRBV5-4 to TRBJ1-2; D unclear. V lost 5 bases to trimming and J lost 0 bases, with 8 bases between them. Germline lookup yields CDR1 SGHNT and CDR2 YYREEE (reference sequence). The CDR3 has 13 amino acids. This CDR3 is CASRPGTNYGYTF. The CDR3 DNA follows: TGTGCCAGCAGACCGGGAACTAACTATGGCTACACCTTC.

The chain combines TRBV10-2 with TRBJ1-1; maybe TRBD1 (5 bases). Between the trimmed V and J ends, which lost 1 base and 5 bases, there was a span of 20 bases. CDR3 length: 17 residues. The germline V gene has CDR1 WSHSY and CDR2 SAAADI. CDR3 residues: CASSEYSGIGGRTEAFF. CDR3 sequence (DNA): TGCGCCAGCAGTGAGTACTCGGGGATCGGGGGAAGGACTGAAGCTTTCTTT.

V and J are TRBV5-1 and TRBJ1-2; 8 bases are a match to TRBD1. The CDR3 consists of 15 residues. With 2 bases clipped from V and 5 bases from J, the junction kept 8 bases outside the gene matches. Germline V gene data show CDR1 as SGHRS and CDR2 as YFSETQ. In DNA form, the CDR3 reads TGCGCCAGCAGCTTTTGGGACAGGTCTGGTTATGGCTACACCTTC. It translates to CASSFWDRSGYGYTF.

The chain combines TRBV6-5 with TRBJ1-2; no firm D call. There are 13 residues in the CDR3. Germline V gives CDR1 MNHEY, CDR2 SVGAGI. V dropped 5 bases and J dropped 1 base, with 8 bases sitting between them. The CDR3 sequence is CASSLGRNYGYTF. Written as DNA, the CDR3 is TGTGCCAGCAGTCTGGGCCGTAACTATGGCTACACCTTC.

The chain employs TRBV29-1 and TRBJ2-1; 7 bases match TRBD2. The CDR3 spans 15 residues. CDR1 is SQVTM and CDR2 is ANQGSEA in the germline V gene. V was clipped by 1 base and J by 2 bases; unmatched bases: 5. CDR3 DNA: TGCAGCGTTGAAGGGAGCGGGGCAGCCTACAATGAGCAGTTCTTC. Its protein is CSVEGSGAAYNEQFF.

The V gene is TRBV7-8, the J gene TRBJ2-7, with a possible D match to TRBD1 (5 bases). This CDR3 has 12 amino acids. The V end was cut by 6 bases, the J end by 7 bases, with 13 bases between. CDR1 and CDR2 (germline): SGHVS, FQNEAQ. The CDR3 region is CASSPQVPEQYF. The CDR3 DNA sequence: TGTGCCAGCAGTCCACAGGTCCCTGAGCAGTACTTC.

The chain links TRBV11-3 to TRBJ2-2, with 7 bases that match TRBD1. CDR1 is SGHNT and CDR2 is YENEEA in the germline V gene. The CDR3 contains 16 residues. J gave up 5 bases and V 2 bases, and 8 bases lay outside the gene matches. CDR3 coding DNA: TGTGCCAGCAGCTTAAGTAGGGGGCGCGGTACCGGGGAGCTGTTTTTT. Encoded protein: CASSLSRGRGTGELFF.

The genes are TRBV5-5 and TRBJ2-6; D might be TRBD1 (5 bases). CDR1 and CDR2 (germline): SGHKS, YYEKEE (reference sequence). With 1 base removed from V and 1 base from J, the gap between germline ends came to 6 bases. CDR3 length: 15 residues. The CDR3 sequence is CASSLYRSGANVLTF. Written as DNA, the CDR3 is TGTGCCAGCAGCTTGTACAGGTCTGGGGCCAACGTCCTGACTTTC.